The 29 T cell receptor beta chains listed next were all sequenced from one sample in a study of blood T cell repertoires in COVID-19. The protocol was immunoSEQ multiplex PCR, while the TCRdb copy is restricted to in-frame clones and leaves out a portion. The data contain about 190,000 clones, about 86% of them singletons. Sequenced input: PBMCs or T cells enriched from blood (not recorded which). These receptor sequences come from a woman aged 40 to 55 in a cohort exposed to, infected with or recovered from COVID-19 (not recorded which).

The chain is built from TRBV13 and TRBJ1-1; no firm D call. This CDR3 has 17 amino acids. Germline V lookup: CDR1 PRHDT, CDR2 FYEKMQ (reference sequence). Trimming shortened V by 5 bases and J by 1 base, and 20 bases separated the two germline ends. In DNA, the CDR3 is TGTGCCAGCAGCCCCCGTGGGGAGGGCCTGAGGAACACTGAAGCTTTCTTT. This sequence encodes CASSPRGEGLRNTEAFF. Drawing the rest from reference TRBV13 and TRBJ1-1, the complete variable domain is AAGVIQSPRHLIKEKRETATLKCYPIPRHDTVYWYQQGPGQDPQFLISFYEKMQSDKGSIPDRFSAQQFSDYHSELNMSSLELGDSALYFCASSPRGEGLRNTEAFFGQGTRLTVV.

The table lists this clone with a few counts. The V and J genes are TRBV10-3 and TRBJ2-2; D is possibly TRBD1 (6 bases). Between the trimmed V and J ends, which lost 10 bases and 0 bases, there was a span of 15 bases. Germline values: CDR1 ENHRY, CDR2 SYGVKD. This CDR3 contains 15 residues. CDR3 protein: CATAGQPSNTGELFF. The CDR3 region has the DNA TGTGCCACCGCTGGACAGCCGTCGAACACCGGGGAGCTGTTTTTT.

V and J are TRBV7-2 and TRBJ2-2, with 7 bases matching TRBD1. CDR1 and CDR2 from the germline V gene are SGHTA and FQGNSA. This CDR3 is 16 amino acids long. V shed 1 base and J 1 base; nucleotides not matched to a gene: 3. DNA of the CDR3: TGTGCCAGCAGCTTAGGGACAGGACGGAACACCGGGGAGCTGTTTTTT. Protein sequence: CASSLGTGRNTGELFF.

This chain joins TRBV7-9 and TRBJ2-7, with no clear D. Trimming removed 1 base from V and 2 bases from J, with 9 bases in between. Germline V gene lookup returns CDR1 SEHNR and CDR2 FQNEAQ (reference sequence). The CDR3 extends over 14 amino acids. The CDR3 protein is CASSLVAGTYEQYF. CDR3 in DNA: TGTGCCAGCAGCTTAGTCGCAGGAACCTACGAGCAGTACTTC.

CDR3: CASSLVPGQGSSFNSPLHF. As DNA, the CDR3 is TGTGCCAGCAGCTTAGTTCCGGGACAGGGGTCTTCATTTAATTCACCCCTCCACTTT. The chain combines TRBV7-2 with TRBJ1-6; TRBD1 agrees at 10 bases. Trimming removed 1 base from V and 6 bases from J; junction bases left unmatched: 12. The CDR3 runs to 19 residues. Germline-derived CDR1 and CDR2 are SGHTA and FQGNSA.

V usage is TRBV2 and J usage is TRBJ1-5, with D perhaps TRBD1 (6 bases). The CDR3 is made up of 17 amino acids. Looked up from germline, CDR1 is SNHLY and CDR2 is FYNNEI. Trimming removed 5 bases from V and 3 bases from J, with 20 bases in between. CDR3 residues: CASSHEGEGIYNQPQHF. The CDR3 DNA reads as TGTGCCAGCAGTCATGAGGGGGAGGGGATTTACAATCAGCCCCAGCATTTT.

The chain employs TRBV19 and TRBJ1-1; 7 bases agree with TRBD1. V shed 5 bases, J shed 5 bases, and the junction held 8 bases outside the gene matches. The CDR3 runs 14 residues. The germline V gene encodes CDR1 LNHDA and CDR2 SQIVND (reference sequence). CDR3 nucleotide sequence: TGTGCCAGTAGTCTCACAGGGGACGGGACTGAAGCTTTCTTT. Its translation: CASSLTGDGTEAFF. The full variable domain, with the rest looked up from reference TRBV19 and TRBJ1-1, is DGGITQSPKYLFRKEGQNVTLSCEQNLNHDAMYWYRQDPGQGLRLIYYSQIVNDFQKGDIAEGYSVSREKKESFPLTVTSAQKNPTAFYLCASSLTGDGTEAFFGQGTRLTVV.

The V call is TRBV11-2, the J call TRBJ1-4; TRBD1 agrees at 11 bases. The CDR3 covers 15 residues. CDR1 is SGHAT and CDR2 is FQNNGV in the germline V gene. Losses at the gene ends were 5 bases for V and 7 bases for J; bases not matched to a gene: 6. CDR3 nucleotide sequence: TGTGCCAGCAGCGCCGGACAGGGGGCAGGTGAAAAACTGTTTTTT. Its translation is CASSAGQGAGEKLFF.

The chain is built from TRBV19 and TRBJ2-7, with 7 bases lining up with TRBD1. Trimming took 0 bases from V and 4 from J; bases not matched to a gene: 9. This CDR3 contains 16 residues. The V gene's germline CDR1 is LNHDA and CDR2 SQIVND (reference sequence). The CDR3 DNA reads TGTGCCAGTAGTATAGAGGGGAAGGGGGCTCGGTACGAGCAGTACTTC. This translates into CASSIEGKGARYEQYF.

The genes are TRBV5-1 and TRBJ2-7; TRBD1 agrees at 9 bases. In germline, CDR1 is SGHRS, CDR2 YFSETQ. Germline trimming cut 4 bases from V and 2 bases from J; bases unmatched to any gene: 4. The length of the CDR3 is 14 residues. The CDR3 coding sequence is TGCGCCAGCAGCGGGACAGGGAAGGCCTACGAGCAGTACTTC. This sequence encodes CASSGTGKAYEQYF.

The chain links TRBV20-1 to TRBJ1-1; D might be TRBD1 (6 bases). The length of the CDR3 is 11 residues. Germline V gene sequence: CDR1 DFQATT, CDR2 SNEGSKA (reference sequence). The CDR3 coding sequence is TGCAGCGCCCCAGGGGAGGGTGAAGCTTTCTTT. Its translation: CSAPGEGEAFF.

This clone has a single count. The chain uses TRBV9 and TRBJ1-3; TRBD1 is a possible D gene (5 bases). Germline loops: CDR1 SGDLS, CDR2 YYNGEE. The CDR3 loop spans 15 amino acids. Trimming removed 3 bases from V and 5 bases from J, with 15 bases in between. CDR3 nucleotides: TGTGCCAGCAGCGATGGGGCCTCTATAAGAAACACCATATATTTT. This sequence encodes CASSDGASIRNTIYF.

The gene calls are TRBV7-2 and TRBJ1-2; 8 bases fit TRBD1. Germline V gene sequence: CDR1 SGHTA, CDR2 FQGNSA. The CDR3 extends over 16 amino acids. V shed 5 bases, J shed 4 bases, and the junction held 12 bases outside the gene matches. CDR3 nucleotide sequence: TGTGCCAGCAGCCCTCACCCTGCGGGGACAGGCTATGGCTACACCTTC. As protein: CASSPHPAGTGYGYTF.

The rearrangement uses TRBV28 and TRBJ2-7; a possible D gene is TRBD1 (6 bases). V dropped 1 base and J dropped 0 bases, with 13 bases sitting between them. Germline loops: CDR1 MDHEN, CDR2 SYDVKM. The CDR3 contains 16 residues. CDR3 region: CASSLFRRTVSYEQYF. The DNA of the CDR3 is TGTGCCAGCAGTTTATTCCGGAGGACAGTCTCCTACGAGCAGTACTTC.

This clone has only a few counts. This chain uses TRBV27 with TRBJ1-2; 11 bases line up with TRBD1. CDR1 is MNHEY, CDR2 SMNVEV, per germline (reference sequence). V dropped 0 bases and J dropped 4; count of bases not matched to a gene: 4. CDR3 size: 16 residues. The chain's CDR3 is CASSLSAGQGGYGYTF. The CDR3, as DNA: TGTGCCAGCAGTTTATCGGCGGGACAGGGGGGCTATGGCTACACCTTC.

V gene TRBV9 combines with J gene TRBJ2-2; TRBD1 aligns across 7 bases. Germline V gives CDR1 SGDLS, CDR2 YYNGEE. V lost 4 bases to trimming and J lost 5 bases; unmatched junction nucleotides: 5. This CDR3 is 14 amino acids long. The CDR3 spells CASSSRDRTGELFF. Written as DNA, the CDR3 is TGTGCCAGCAGCTCCCGGGACAGAACCGGGGAGCTGTTTTTT.

The gene calls are TRBV3-1 (or the pseudogene TRBV3-2) and TRBJ2-2; 8 nucleotides align to TRBD2. This CDR3 is built from 15 residues. V lost 1 base and J lost 4; bases outside the gene matches: 2. CDR1 is LGHDT, CDR2 YNNKEL, per germline (reference sequence). DNA of the CDR3: TGTGCCAGCAGCCAAGCGGGAGGGGGCACCGGGGAGCTGTTTTTT. This codes for CASSQAGGGTGELFF.

The V call is TRBV5-1, the J call TRBJ1-4; D is ambiguous. The length of the CDR3 is 15 residues. V lost 7 bases, J lost 4 bases, and 17 bases lay in between. CDR1 and CDR2 from the germline V gene are SGHRS and YFSETQ. Here the CDR3 DNA reads TGCGCCAGCCGTCACTCCGGTGGGCGTAATGAAAAACTGTTTTTT. Residues: CASRHSGGRNEKLFF.

This chain links TRBV28 with TRBJ1-5; no reliable D call. Trimming pared 2 bases from V and 7 bases from J, leaving 12 bases between. CDR1 and CDR2 (germline): MDHEN, SYDVKM. The CDR3 totals 14 residues. The CDR3 loop is CASSLGSEAQPQHF. The CDR3 coding sequence is TGTGCCAGCAGTTTAGGCTCAGAGGCACAGCCCCAGCATTTT. Based on the CDR3 plus reference TRBV28 and TRBJ1-5, the full variable domain is DVKVTQSSRYLVKRTGEKVFLECVQDMDHENMFWYRQDPGLGLRLIYFSYDVKMKEKGDIPEGYSVSREKKERFSLILESASTNQTSMYLCASSLGSEAQPQHFGDGTRLSIL.

This sequence joins TRBV19 and TRBJ2-7, with D tentatively TRBD2 (7 bases). This CDR3 comprises 14 residues. Germline V gene data show CDR1 as LNHDA and CDR2 as SQIVND (reference sequence). Trimming pared 3 bases from V and 6 bases from J, leaving 15 bases between. The CDR3 DNA is TGTGCCAGTAGTATTGGGGGGAGGGGGGCCGAGCAGTACTTC. It yields the protein CASSIGGRGAEQYF.

This clone has just one count. This sequence joins TRBV5-5 and TRBJ2-7; D is perhaps TRBD2 (5 bases). This CDR3 contains 15 residues. Germline assignment: CDR1 SGHKS and CDR2 YYEKEE (reference sequence). Between the trimmed V and J ends, which lost 3 bases and 3 bases, there was a span of 16 bases. CDR3 nucleotides: TGTGCCAGCAGCTCCCGGAGGACCGTGTACTACGAGCAGTACTTC. As protein: CASSSRRTVYYEQYF.

The chain carries TRBV4-1 and TRBJ1-6; possibly TRBD1 for D (5 bases). Trimming left V 2 bases short and J 6 bases short, with 11 bases between. The germline CDR1 and CDR2 sequences are MGHRA and YSYEKL. This CDR3 is built from 15 residues. The CDR3: CASSQIQVRNSPLHF. The CDR3 DNA follows: TGCGCCAGCAGCCAAATACAGGTCCGTAATTCACCCCTCCACTTT.

The J gene is TRBJ2-7, the V gene TRBV12-3 or TRBV12-4; 7 bases fit TRBD2. CDR3 size: 13 residues. Trimming took 5 bases from V and 5 from J; bases not matched to a gene: 6. CDR3 loop: CASSGGGFNEQYF. DNA for the CDR3: TGTGCCAGCAGTGGCGGGGGTTTCAACGAGCAGTACTTC.

J is TRBJ2-1 and V is TRBV5-1; D unclear. This CDR3 is built from 14 residues. The germline gives CDR1 SGHRS, CDR2 YFSETQ. With 0 bases removed from V and 8 bases from J, the gap between germline ends came to 12 bases. The CDR3 loop reads CASSLGDHEDEQFF. In DNA form, the CDR3 reads TGCGCCAGCAGCTTGGGCGACCACGAGGATGAGCAGTTCTTC.

The chain is built from TRBV7-2 and TRBJ2-1; 15 bases match TRBD2. CDR1 and CDR2 from the germline V gene are SGHTA and FQGNSA. Trimming removed 3 bases from V and 0 bases from J; junction bases left unmatched: 3. The CDR3 loop spans 18 amino acids. The CDR3: CASSLGLAGGPSYNEQFF. The DNA of the CDR3 is TGTGCCAGCAGCTTGGGACTAGCGGGGGGTCCCTCCTACAATGAGCAGTTCTTC.

This chain joins TRBV2 and TRBJ1-4; the D is unclear. Germline lookup yields CDR1 SNHLY and CDR2 FYNNEI. This CDR3 has 14 residues. The V and J ends lost 6 bases and 6 bases respectively, with 14 bases between them. The DNA for the CDR3 is TGTGCCAGCAGCTCTATTCTCCGGGATGAAAAACTGTTTTTT. Its protein is CASSSILRDEKLFF. The complete variable domain, with remaining parts taken from reference TRBV2 and TRBJ1-4, reads EPEVTQTPSHQVTQMGQEVILRCVPISNHLYFYWYRQILGQKVEFLVSFYNNEISEKSEIFDDQFSVERPDGSNFTLKIRSTKLEDSAMYFCASSSILRDEKLFFGSGTQLSVL.

This clone was seen a single time. The chain joins TRBV3-1 (or the pseudogene TRBV3-2) to TRBJ2-6; D ambiguous. Germline assignment: CDR1 LGHDT and CDR2 YNNKEL (reference sequence). The length of the CDR3 is 16 residues. V was pared by 4 bases and J by 0 bases, with 10 bases between. The CDR3 sequence is CASSRASSSGANVLTF. For the CDR3, the DNA is TGTGCCAGCAGCCGGGCATCGTCCTCTGGGGCCAACGTCCTGACTTTC.

The chain joins TRBV5-6 to TRBJ1-6; D call uncertain. Germline CDR1 reads SGHDT; CDR2 reads YYEEEE. Trimming removed 0 bases at V and 8 bases at J, with 12 bases between. The CDR3 runs 15 residues. This chain's CDR3 is CASSLVEGLDSPLHF. DNA of the CDR3: TGTGCCAGCAGCTTGGTGGAGGGCTTGGATTCACCCCTCCACTTT.

This clone was recorded once. Here the CDR3 DNA reads TGTGCCAGCAGCTCGAGCTCTGGAAACACCATATATTTT. Translated: CASSSSSGNTIYF. This rearrangement joins TRBV9 to TRBJ1-3; D not certain. This CDR3 has 13 residues. Trimming left V 4 bases short and J 0 bases short, with 5 bases between. Germline loops: CDR1 SGDLS, CDR2 YYNGEE.